The 18 T cell receptor beta chains below come from one sample, sequenced in a study of T cells after posttransplantation cyclophosphamide. Produced via immunoSEQ multiplex PCR; TCRdb's table is partial and in-frame only. The sample lists tens of thousands of clones; around nine tenths were seen once. The naive gate required viable CD3+CD4+ or CD3+CD8+ cells with CCR7+CD45RA+CD45RO-CD95-CD27+CD28+ phenotype. Source material: naive CD4+ T cells sorted from blood. Receptors originate from a man aged 30 to 45 in good health and a related stem cell transplant donor.

The genes are TRBV5-1 and TRBJ2-2, with TRBD1 matching over 9 bases. There are 15 residues in the CDR3. The J segment lost 9 bases and the V segment lost 0 bases, leaving 6 bases of the junction unmatched. The germline gives CDR1 SGHRS, CDR2 YFSETQ. In nucleotides, the CDR3 is TGCGCCAGCAGCTTGGGAGGGACAGGGCAGAGGGAGCTGTTTTTT. Encoded protein: CASSLGGTGQRELFF.

The chain combines TRBV5-4 with TRBJ2-1, with TRBD1 as a possible D gene (6 bases). CDR3 length equals 16 residues. Trimming took off 4 bases at V and 7 bases at J, with 21 bases between the two ends. Germline CDR1 and CDR2: SGHNT and YYREEE (reference sequence). The chain's CDR3 is CASSLTTGSRLNEQFF. Written as DNA, the CDR3 is TGTGCCAGCAGCCTAACTACAGGGTCGAGATTGAATGAGCAGTTCTTC.

DNA for the CDR3: TGTGCCAGCAGCTTAGCCGCGGGGAGATCAAACGGAAACACCATATATTTT. This translates into CASSLAAGRSNGNTIYF. The rearrangement joins TRBV7-8 to TRBJ1-3; no definite D call. This CDR3 comprises 17 residues. Trimming took off 0 bases at V and 4 bases at J, with 16 bases between the two ends. CDR1 and CDR2 from the germline V gene are SGHVS and FQNEAQ.

The chain recombines TRBV5-1 with TRBJ1-6; the match to TRBD1 covers 8 bases. Per the germline V gene, CDR1 is SGHRS and CDR2 is YFSETQ. This CDR3 is 15 amino acids long. V lost 4 bases and J lost 6; bases outside the gene matches: 6. The DNA for the CDR3 is TGCGCCAGCAGCGGGGGGACAGGTTCTAATTCACCCCTCCACTTT. Its translation: CASSGGTGSNSPLHF.

This chain uses TRBV7-9 with TRBJ2-5; the match to TRBD1 covers 11 bases. Losses at the gene ends were 5 bases for V and 4 bases for J; bases not matched to a gene: 9. The CDR3 runs 16 residues. Per germline, CDR1 SEHNR and CDR2 FQNEAQ (reference sequence). DNA for the CDR3: TGTGCCAGCAGCGCATCAGGACAGGGGGCGAGAGAGACCCAGTACTTC. It specifies CASSASGQGARETQYF.

This clone occurred once. The chain recombines TRBV7-6 with TRBJ1-4; D uncertain. This CDR3 region has 13 residues. CDR1 SGHVS and CDR2 FNYEAQ come from the germline V gene. Trimming cost V 5 bases and J 4 bases, with 8 bases left between them. CDR3 amino acids: CASSRDLNEKLFF. The CDR3 nucleotides are TGTGCCAGCAGCCGCGATCTTAATGAAAAACTGTTTTTT.

The DNA for the CDR3 is TGCGCCAGCAGCTCTAGCGGGGGGGCCCAATACAATGAGCAGTTCTTC. Residues: CASSSSGGAQYNEQFF. This chain links TRBV5-1 with TRBJ2-1; 12 bases are a match to TRBD2. Germline V gives CDR1 SGHRS, CDR2 YFSETQ. The CDR3 is made up of 16 amino acids. V dropped 3 bases and J dropped 4; count of bases not matched to a gene: 5. Using reference TRBV5-1 and TRBJ2-1 for the parts outside the CDR3, the full variable domain is KAGVTQTPRYLIKTRGQQVTLSCSPISGHRSVSWYQQTPGQGLQFLFEYFSETQRNKGNFPGRFSGRQFSNSRSEMNVSTLELGDSALYLCASSSSGGAQYNEQFFGPGTRLTVL.

The V call is TRBV19, the J call TRBJ1-4, with 8 bases fitting TRBD1. CDR3 length: 16 amino acids. Germline CDR1 is LNHDA and CDR2 is SQIVND (reference sequence). The J segment lost 0 bases and the V segment lost 5 bases, leaving 5 bases of the junction unmatched. This CDR3 reads CASSSGQGTTNEKLFF. The CDR3, as DNA: TGTGCCAGTAGTTCCGGACAGGGCACAACTAATGAAAAACTGTTTTTT.

The V gene is TRBV29-1, the J gene TRBJ2-2; a weak D match, TRBD2 (6 bases). CDR3 length: 14 residues. Germline CDR1 is SQVTM and CDR2 is ANQGSEA. V lost 7 bases and J 4 bases, leaving 16 bases between the germline ends. This chain's CDR3 is CSAHRGGATGELFF. The CDR3 DNA reads as TGCAGCGCCCACCGGGGCGGGGCCACCGGGGAGCTGTTTTTT.

V and J are TRBV4-1 and TRBJ1-1; no clear D. CDR3 length equals 14 residues. V lost 0 bases, J lost 8 bases, and 13 bases lay in between. CDR1 is MGHRA, CDR2 YSYEKL, per germline. The CDR3 spells CASSQESRTLEAFF. In nucleotides, the CDR3 is TGCGCCAGCAGCCAAGAATCCCGGACTCTAGAAGCTTTCTTT.

The V gene is TRBV5-6, the J gene TRBJ2-7; 8 nucleotides align to TRBD1. V gave up 4 bases and J gave up 0 bases; unmatched junction bases: 9. Germline CDR1 is SGHDT and CDR2 is YYEEEE. The CDR3 covers 16 residues. The CDR3 loop is CASSNERQGLSYEQYF. Written as DNA, the CDR3 is TGTGCCAGCAGCAATGAAAGACAGGGGCTCTCCTACGAGCAGTACTTC.

This clone was recorded once. The V call is TRBV4-2, the J call TRBJ2-3, with D perhaps TRBD2 (5 bases). The CDR3 extends over 13 amino acids. V gave up 5 bases and J gave up 10 bases, with 16 bases separating them. CDR1 and CDR2 (germline): LGHNA, YNFKEQ. This chain's CDR3 is CASSTREPRPQYF. The CDR3 DNA is TGTGCCAGCAGCACCCGGGAACCCCGCCCGCAGTATTTT.

This chain uses TRBV6-5 with TRBJ2-4, with TRBD1 identical over 10 bases. The CDR3 loop spans 14 amino acids. Trimming at V came to 2 bases and at J to 9 bases, leaving 4 bases not matched to a gene. Germline V gives CDR1 MNHEY, CDR2 SVGAGI. The CDR3 here is CASSYGTGEGIQYF. CDR3 DNA: TGTGCCAGCAGTTACGGGACAGGGGAAGGCATTCAGTACTTC.

V is TRBV29-1 and J is TRBJ2-7, with D unclear. The germline CDR1 and CDR2 sequences are SQVTM and ANQGSEA. Trimming removed 4 bases at V and 2 bases at J, with 6 bases between. This CDR3 comprises 11 residues. This chain's CDR3 is CSVGQTYEQYF. The CDR3 DNA sequence: TGCAGCGTTGGACAAACCTACGAGCAGTACTTC.

In its sample, this clone was seen a few times. J is TRBJ1-2 and V is TRBV6-1; TRBD1 matches 8 bases. CDR3 length equals 14 residues. After removal of 7 bases from V and 2 bases from J, the junction contained 6 bases not matched to a gene. The germline CDR1 and CDR2 sequences are MNHNS and SASEGT. As DNA, the CDR3 is TGTGCCAGCACCAGGGGGCAGAGAAACTATGGCTACACCTTC. Translating it yields CASTRGQRNYGYTF.

The chain joins TRBV5-4 to TRBJ2-1; 11 bases map to TRBD2. Germline assignment: CDR1 SGHNT and CDR2 YYREEE (reference sequence). The CDR3 covers 15 residues. Germline trimming cut 4 bases from V and 4 bases from J; bases unmatched to any gene: 4. CDR3 nucleotides: TGTGCCAGCAGCCCGACTAGCGGGGTATACAATGAGCAGTTCTTC. This translates into CASSPTSGVYNEQFF. Looking up the rest from reference TRBV5-4 and TRBJ2-1 gives the full variable domain: ETGVTQSPTHLIKTRGQQVTLRCSSQSGHNTVSWYQQALGQGPQFIFQYYREEENGRGNFPPRFSGLQFPNYSSELNVNALELDDSALYLCASSPTSGVYNEQFFGPGTRLTVL.

The chain has TRBV6-6 and TRBJ1-5; D unclear. CDR3 length: 14 residues. Trimming took off 2 bases at V and 4 bases at J, with 9 bases between the two ends. Germline values: CDR1 MNHNY, CDR2 SVGAGI (reference sequence). For the CDR3, the DNA is TGTGCCAGCAGTTACCGAGAGAAGAATCAGCCCCAGCATTTT. Its protein product is CASSYREKNQPQHF.

The chain is built from TRBV4-1 and TRBJ2-6, with 10 bases identical to TRBD1. The CDR3 spans 21 residues. With 0 bases clipped from V and 3 bases from J, the junction kept 14 bases outside the gene matches. Germline CDR1 is MGHRA and CDR2 is YSYEKL. The CDR3 loop is CASSQDRVWGQGKGGANVLTF. CDR3 nucleotide sequence: TGCGCCAGCAGCCAAGACCGGGTTTGGGGACAGGGGAAAGGTGGGGCCAACGTCCTGACTTTC.